The clone carrying this T cell receptor (beta chain) was observed a handful of times. Its antigen is unknown. The data derive from a study of OX40 agonist ivuxolimab in advanced cancers. At the level of the study: Patients were dosed with the agonistic anti-OX40 (CD134) antibody ivuxolimab. The study's findings and limits: In the 0.1 to 3.0 mg/kg range, CD4+ and CD8+ blood T cells had expanded clonally by week 6.

Trimming took off 3 bases at V and 1 base at J, with 9 bases between the two ends. The germline CDR1 and CDR2 sequences are SGHTA and FQGNSA. There are 14 residues in the CDR3. Produced via immunoSEQ multiplex PCR; TCRdb's table is partial and in-frame only. The data hold fewer than 100,000 clones, with more than 70% observed a single time. This sequence joins TRBV7-2 and TRBJ1-2; D is perhaps TRBD1 (5 bases). This sample comprised CD4+ or CD8+ T cells sorted from blood, obtained in a trial of the OX40 agonist ivuxolimab. The clonotype was recovered from an adult with an advanced solid tumor such as melanoma, head and neck, liver or kidney cancer. The CDR3 loop reads CASSLTVFNYGYTF. The DNA of the CDR3 is TGTGCCAGCAGCTTGACAGTTTTTAACTATGGCTACACCTTC.